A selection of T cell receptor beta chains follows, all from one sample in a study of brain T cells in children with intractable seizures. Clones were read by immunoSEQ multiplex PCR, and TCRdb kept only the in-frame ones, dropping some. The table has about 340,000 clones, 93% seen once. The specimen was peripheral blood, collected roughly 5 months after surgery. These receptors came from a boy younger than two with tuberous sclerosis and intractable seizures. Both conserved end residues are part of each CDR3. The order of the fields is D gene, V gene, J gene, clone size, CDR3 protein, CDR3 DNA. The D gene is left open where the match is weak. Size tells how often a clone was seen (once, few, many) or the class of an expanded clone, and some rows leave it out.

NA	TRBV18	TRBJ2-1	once	CASSPRRQTLLGYNEQFF	TGTGCCAGCTCACCTCGTCGACAGACATTATTAGGTTACAATGAGCAGTTCTTC
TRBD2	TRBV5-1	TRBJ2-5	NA	CASSRRLAGALQETQYF	TGCGCCAGCAGCCGACGGCTAGCGGGGGCCCTCCAAGAGACCCAGTACTTC
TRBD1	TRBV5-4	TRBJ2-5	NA	CASSLPQGEGKETQYF	TGTGCCAGCAGCTTGCCACAGGGGGAAGGGAAAGAGACCCAGTACTTC
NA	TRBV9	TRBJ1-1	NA	CASSVGLGMNTEAFF	TGTGCCAGCAGCGTGGGTCTTGGGATGAACACTGAAGCTTTCTTT
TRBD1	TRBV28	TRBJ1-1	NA	CASRRPGQGDTEAFF	TGTGCCAGCAGAAGGCCGGGACAGGGGGACACTGAAGCTTTCTTT
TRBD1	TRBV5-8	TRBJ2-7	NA	CASSFFRDRGSYEQYF	TGTGCCAGCAGCTTCTTCCGGGACAGGGGGTCCTACGAGCAGTACTTC
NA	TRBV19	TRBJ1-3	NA	CASTLRGSGNTIYF	TGTGCCAGTACATTGCGAGGCTCTGGAAACACCATATATTTT
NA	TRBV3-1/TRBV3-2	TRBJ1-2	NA	CASSQEGYGYTF	TGTGCCAGCAGCCAAGAGGGGTATGGCTACACCTTC
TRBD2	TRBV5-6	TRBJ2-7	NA	CASSLQGLAITYEQYF	TGTGCCAGCAGCTTGCAGGGACTAGCAATAACCTACGAGCAGTACTTC
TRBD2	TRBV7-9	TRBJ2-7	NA	CASSSVAGGSYEQYF	TGTGCCAGCAGCTCGGTAGCGGGGGGGTCCTACGAGCAGTACTTC
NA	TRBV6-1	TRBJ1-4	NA	CASSEKTTNEKLFF	TGTGCCAGCAGTGAGAAAACAACTAATGAAAAACTGTTTTTT
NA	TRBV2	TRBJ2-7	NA	CASSVNRVSHEQYF	TGTGCCAGCAGTGTGAACCGGGTTTCCCACGAGCAGTACTTC
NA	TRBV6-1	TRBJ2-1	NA	CASSESRGPAYNEQFF	TGTGCCAGCAGTGAATCGAGGGGACCCGCCTACAATGAGCAGTTCTTC
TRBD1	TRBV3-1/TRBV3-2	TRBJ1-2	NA	CASSQEGDRTNYGYTF	TGTGCCAGCAGCCAAGAAGGGGACAGGACTAACTATGGCTACACCTTC
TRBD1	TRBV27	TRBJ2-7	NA	CASSPITTGGLYEQYF	TGTGCCAGCAGTCCTATTACGACAGGGGGCCTTTACGAGCAGTACTTC
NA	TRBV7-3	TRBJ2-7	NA	CASSLRPGDTYEQYF	TGTGCCAGCAGCTTAAGACCTGGAGACACCTACGAGCAGTACTTC
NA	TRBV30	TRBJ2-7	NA	CAWRNTRSYEQYF	TGTGCCTGGAGGAATACTAGATCCTACGAGCAGTACTTC
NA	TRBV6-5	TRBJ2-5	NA	CASTGEDKTQYF	TGTGCCAGCACGGGGGAAGATAAGACCCAGTACTTC
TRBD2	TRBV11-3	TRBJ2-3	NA	CASSLRSAGGPPDTQYF	TGTGCCAGCAGCTTACGTTCAGCGGGAGGGCCCCCAGATACGCAGTATTTT
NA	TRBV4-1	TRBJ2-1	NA	CASSQVFSHEQFF	TGCGCCAGCAGCCAAGTCTTCAGTCATGAGCAGTTCTTC
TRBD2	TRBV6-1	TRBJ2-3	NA	CASSEARAGGLYTQYF	TGTGCCAGCAGTGAAGCGAGAGCGGGAGGCCTATATACGCAGTATTTT